This T cell receptor (beta chain) emerged from a study of control samples from healthy donors and cancer patients. Profiled with immunoSEQ multiplex PCR; TCRdb holds only in-frame clones, not every one. The sample has some 100,000 clones, 75% to 90% seen once; the top ten hold about 7.8%. This clone was observed a handful of times. V was pared by 8 bases and J by 4 bases, with 12 bases between. The CDR3 has 13 amino acids. What was sequenced was blood. This chain links TRBV12-3 or TRBV12-4 with TRBJ1-5; possibly TRBD1 for D (5 bases). This clonotype was sampled from a man under 40 in good health. The CDR3 nucleotides are TGTGCCAGCGGGTCGACAGTGAATCAGCCCCAGCATTTT. This translates into CASGSTVNQPQHF.